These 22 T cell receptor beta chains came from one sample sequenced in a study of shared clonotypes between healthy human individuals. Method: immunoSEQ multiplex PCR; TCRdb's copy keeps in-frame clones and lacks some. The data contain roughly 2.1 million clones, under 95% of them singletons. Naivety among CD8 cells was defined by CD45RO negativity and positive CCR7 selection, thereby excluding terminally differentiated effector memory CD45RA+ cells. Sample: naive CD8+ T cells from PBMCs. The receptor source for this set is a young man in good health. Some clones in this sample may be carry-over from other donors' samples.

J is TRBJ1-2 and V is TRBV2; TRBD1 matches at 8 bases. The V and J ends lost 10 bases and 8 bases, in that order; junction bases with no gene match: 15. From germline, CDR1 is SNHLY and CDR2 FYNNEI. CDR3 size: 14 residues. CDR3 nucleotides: TGTGCCAACCGACCAACCGACAGGGGACGCGGCTACACCTTC. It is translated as CANRPTDRGRGYTF.

The CDR3: CSVDLWTGHEQYF. The CDR3 bases are TGCAGCGTTGATCTTTGGACAGGCCACGAGCAGTACTTC. The chain recombines TRBV29-1 with TRBJ2-7, with 7 bases identical to TRBD1. Germline trimming cut 3 bases from V and 5 bases from J; bases unmatched to any gene: 7. CDR1 SQVTM and CDR2 ANQGSEA come from the germline V gene. The CDR3 sequence is 13 residues long.

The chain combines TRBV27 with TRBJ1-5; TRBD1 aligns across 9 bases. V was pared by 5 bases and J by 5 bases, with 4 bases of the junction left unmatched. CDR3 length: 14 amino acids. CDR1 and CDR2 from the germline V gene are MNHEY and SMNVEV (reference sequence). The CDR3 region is CASSEQGADQPQHF. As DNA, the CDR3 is TGTGCCAGCAGTGAACAGGGGGCCGATCAGCCCCAGCATTTT.

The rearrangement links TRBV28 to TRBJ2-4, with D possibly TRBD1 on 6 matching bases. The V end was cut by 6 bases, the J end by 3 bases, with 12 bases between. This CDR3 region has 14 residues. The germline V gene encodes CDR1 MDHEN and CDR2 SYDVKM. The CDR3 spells CASSPQGRKNIQYF. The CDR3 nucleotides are TGTGCCAGCAGCCCTCAGGGGCGCAAAAACATTCAGTACTTC. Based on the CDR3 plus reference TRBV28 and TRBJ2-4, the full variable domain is DVKVTQSSRYLVKRTGEKVFLECVQDMDHENMFWYRQDPGLGLRLIYFSYDVKMKEKGDIPEGYSVSREKKERFSLILESASTNQTSMYLCASSPQGRKNIQYFGAGTRLSVL.

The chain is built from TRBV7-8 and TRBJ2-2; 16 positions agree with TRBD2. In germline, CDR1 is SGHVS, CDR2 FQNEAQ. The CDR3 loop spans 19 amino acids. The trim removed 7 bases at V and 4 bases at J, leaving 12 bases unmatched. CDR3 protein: CASTGPGLAGGPSTGELFF. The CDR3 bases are TGTGCCAGCACCGGACCGGGACTAGCGGGAGGGCCGAGCACCGGGGAGCTGTTTTTT.

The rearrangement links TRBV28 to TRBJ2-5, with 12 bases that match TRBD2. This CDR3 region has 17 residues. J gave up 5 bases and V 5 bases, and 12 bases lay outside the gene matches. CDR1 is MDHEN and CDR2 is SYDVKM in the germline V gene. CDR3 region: CASSGTSGQPLGETQYF. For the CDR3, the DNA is TGTGCCAGCAGTGGGACTAGCGGGCAACCTTTGGGGGAGACCCAGTACTTC. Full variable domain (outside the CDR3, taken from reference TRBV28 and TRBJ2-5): DVKVTQSSRYLVKRTGEKVFLECVQDMDHENMFWYRQDPGLGLRLIYFSYDVKMKEKGDIPEGYSVSREKKERFSLILESASTNQTSMYLCASSGTSGQPLGETQYFGPGTRLLVL.

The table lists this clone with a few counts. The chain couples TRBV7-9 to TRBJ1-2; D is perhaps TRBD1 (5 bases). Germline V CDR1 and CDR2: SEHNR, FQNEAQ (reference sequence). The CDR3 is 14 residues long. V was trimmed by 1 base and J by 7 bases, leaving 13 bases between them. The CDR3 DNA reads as TGTGCCAGCAGCTTAGTTGTCTCAGGGCCTGGCTACACCTTC. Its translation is CASSLVVSGPGYTF.

The CDR3 DNA reads as TGTGCCAGCAGCGTACCAGGGGGCACTGAAGCTTTCTTT. Residues: CASSVPGGTEAFF. The chain couples TRBV9 to TRBJ1-1; 7 nucleotides line up with TRBD1. V shed 1 base, J shed 4 bases, and the junction held 1 base outside the gene matches. The CDR3 runs to 13 residues. Germline CDR1 and CDR2: SGDLS and YYNGEE.

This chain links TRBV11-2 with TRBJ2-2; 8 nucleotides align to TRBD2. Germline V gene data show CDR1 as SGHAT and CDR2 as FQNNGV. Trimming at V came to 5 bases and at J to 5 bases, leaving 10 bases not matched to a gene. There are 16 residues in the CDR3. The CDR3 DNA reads TGTGCCAGCAGCCTTCCACCGGGGGGGCAAACCGGGGAGCTGTTTTTT. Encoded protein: CASSLPPGGQTGELFF.

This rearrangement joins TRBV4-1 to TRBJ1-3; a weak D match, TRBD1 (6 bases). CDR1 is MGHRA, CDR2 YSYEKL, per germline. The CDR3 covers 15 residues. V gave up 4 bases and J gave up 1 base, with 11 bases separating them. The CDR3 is CASSLSDRSGNTIYF. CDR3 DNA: TGCGCCAGCAGCCTCAGCGACAGGTCTGGAAACACCATATATTTT.

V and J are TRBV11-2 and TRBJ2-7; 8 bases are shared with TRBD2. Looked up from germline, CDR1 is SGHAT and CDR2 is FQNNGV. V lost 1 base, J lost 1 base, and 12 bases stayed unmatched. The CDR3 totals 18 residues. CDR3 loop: CASSLAFELAALSYEQYF. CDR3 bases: TGTGCCAGCAGCTTAGCTTTCGAACTAGCGGCGCTTTCCTACGAGCAGTACTTC.

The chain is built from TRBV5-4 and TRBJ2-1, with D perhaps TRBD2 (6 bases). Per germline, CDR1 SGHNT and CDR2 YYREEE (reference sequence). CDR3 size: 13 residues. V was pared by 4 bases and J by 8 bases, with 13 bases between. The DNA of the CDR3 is TGTGCCAGCAGCCTCCGACTAGAGCATGAGCAGTTCTTC. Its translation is CASSLRLEHEQFF.

CDR3 residues: CASNRPTNEKLFF. The CDR3 DNA sequence: TGTGCCAGCAACAGGCCAACTAATGAAAAACTGTTTTTT. V usage is TRBV28 and J usage is TRBJ1-4, with D possibly matching TRBD1 (5 bases). The germline gives CDR1 MDHEN, CDR2 SYDVKM. The CDR3 totals 13 residues. With 7 bases removed from V and 0 bases from J, the gap between germline ends came to 6 bases. The full variable domain, with the rest looked up from reference TRBV28 and TRBJ1-4, is DVKVTQSSRYLVKRTGEKVFLECVQDMDHENMFWYRQDPGLGLRLIYFSYDVKMKEKGDIPEGYSVSREKKERFSLILESASTNQTSMYLCASNRPTNEKLFFGSGTQLSVL.

The chain's CDR3 is CASSADPGTPGNTIYF. For the CDR3, the DNA is TGTGCCAGCAGCGCGGACCCCGGGACTCCTGGAAACACCATATATTTT. This chain uses TRBV9 with TRBJ1-3; D is possibly TRBD1 (5 bases). This CDR3 region has 16 residues. Trimming pared 3 bases from V and 2 bases from J, leaving 15 bases between. Germline CDR1 SGDLS, CDR2 YYNGEE.

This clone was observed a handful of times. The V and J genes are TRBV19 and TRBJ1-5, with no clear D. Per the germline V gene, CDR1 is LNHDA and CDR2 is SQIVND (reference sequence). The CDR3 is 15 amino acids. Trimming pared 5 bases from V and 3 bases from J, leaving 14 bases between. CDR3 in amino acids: CASSYGVSHNQPQHF. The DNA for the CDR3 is TGTGCCAGTAGTTACGGGGTGAGCCACAATCAGCCCCAGCATTTT.

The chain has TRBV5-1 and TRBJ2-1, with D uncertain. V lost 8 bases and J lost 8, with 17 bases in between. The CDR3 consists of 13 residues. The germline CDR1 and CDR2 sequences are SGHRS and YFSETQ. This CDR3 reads CASALGPRDEQFF. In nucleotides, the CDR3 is TGCGCCAGTGCCCTCGGGCCCCGGGATGAGCAGTTCTTC.

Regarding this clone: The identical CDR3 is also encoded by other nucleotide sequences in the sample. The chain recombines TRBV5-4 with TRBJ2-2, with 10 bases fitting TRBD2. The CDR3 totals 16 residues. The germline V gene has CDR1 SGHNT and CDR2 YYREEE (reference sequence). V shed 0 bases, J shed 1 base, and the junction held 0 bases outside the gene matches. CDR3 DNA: TGTGCCAGCAGCTTGGGACTAGCGGGGAACACCGGGGAGCTGTTTTTT. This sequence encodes CASSLGLAGNTGELFF.

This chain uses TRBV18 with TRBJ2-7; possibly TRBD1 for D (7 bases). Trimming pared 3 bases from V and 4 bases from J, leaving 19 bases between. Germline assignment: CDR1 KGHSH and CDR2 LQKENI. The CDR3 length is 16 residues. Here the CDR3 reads CASSPTSGGRSYEQYF. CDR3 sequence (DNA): TGTGCCAGCTCACCCACCTCAGGGGGGCGGTCTTACGAGCAGTACTTC.

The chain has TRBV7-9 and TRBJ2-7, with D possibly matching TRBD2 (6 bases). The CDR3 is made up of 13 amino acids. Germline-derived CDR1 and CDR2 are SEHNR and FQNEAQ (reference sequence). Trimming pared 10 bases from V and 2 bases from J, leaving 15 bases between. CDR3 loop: CATGDSLTYEQYF. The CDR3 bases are TGTGCCACGGGAGACAGTCTAACCTACGAGCAGTACTTC.

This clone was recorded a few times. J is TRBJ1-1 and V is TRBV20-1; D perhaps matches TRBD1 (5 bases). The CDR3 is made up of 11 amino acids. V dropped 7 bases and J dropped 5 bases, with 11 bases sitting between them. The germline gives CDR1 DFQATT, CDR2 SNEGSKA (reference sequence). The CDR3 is CSVNRRTEAFF. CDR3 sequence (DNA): TGCAGTGTTAACAGGAGGACTGAAGCTTTCTTT.

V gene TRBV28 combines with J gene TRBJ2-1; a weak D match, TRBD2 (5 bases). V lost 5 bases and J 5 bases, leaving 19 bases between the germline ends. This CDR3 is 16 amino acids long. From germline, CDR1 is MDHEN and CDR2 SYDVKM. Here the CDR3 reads CASSQIRIRADNEQFF. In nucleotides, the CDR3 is TGTGCCAGCAGTCAAATTCGCATCCGAGCGGACAATGAGCAGTTCTTC.

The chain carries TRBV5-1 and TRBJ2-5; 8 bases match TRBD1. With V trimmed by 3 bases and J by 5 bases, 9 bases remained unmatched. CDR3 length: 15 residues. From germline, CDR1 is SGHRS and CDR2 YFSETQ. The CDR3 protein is CASSSVQGARETQYF. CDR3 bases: TGCGCCAGCAGCTCGGTTCAGGGGGCGCGGGAGACCCAGTACTTC.